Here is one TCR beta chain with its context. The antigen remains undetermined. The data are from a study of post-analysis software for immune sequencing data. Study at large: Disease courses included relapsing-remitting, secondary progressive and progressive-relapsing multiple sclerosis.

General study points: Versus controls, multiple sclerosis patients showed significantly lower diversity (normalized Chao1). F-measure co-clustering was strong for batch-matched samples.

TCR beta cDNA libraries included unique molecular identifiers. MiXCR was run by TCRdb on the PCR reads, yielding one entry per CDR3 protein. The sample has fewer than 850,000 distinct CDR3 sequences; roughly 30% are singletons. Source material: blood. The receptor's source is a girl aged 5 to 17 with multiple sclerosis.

The CDR3 spells CASTGRGTEAFF. In DNA, the CDR3 is TGCGCCAGCACAGGGAGGGGCACTGAAGCTTTCTTT. The chain carries TRBV5-1 and TRBJ1-1, with D possibly being TRBD1 (5 bases). Germline CDR1 is SGHRS and CDR2 is YFSETQ. Trimming took off 6 bases at V and 4 bases at J, with 10 bases between the two ends. The CDR3 sequence is 12 residues long.